The clone carrying this T cell receptor (beta chain) was found once. Its antigen is not identified. The source of the sample is a study of T cell responses to AZD1222 COVID-19 vaccine. The method was immunoSEQ multiplex PCR; TCRdb's version includes in-frame clones alone and lacks a portion of them. The sample yields over 150,000 clones, 80% to 95% seen once. The study, taken as a whole, reports: Spike-wide vaccine-associated CD4 TCRs dominated at 160-218 and 743-854. There were repertoire samples only from the period after the peak T cell response. Recipients of two AZD1222 doses showed rising Spike-specific TCR breadth and depth. Seropositive AZD1222 recipients at baseline numbered only five or six.

The sequence came from an adult who received the MenACWY meningococcal vaccine as a control. The material was peripheral blood, obtained 28 days after the second dose of the MenACWY control vaccine.

The CDR3 protein is CASSTTVDGNTIYF. The CDR3 bases are TGTGCCAGTAGTACTACAGTGGACGGAAACACCATATATTTT. The chain combines TRBV19 with TRBJ1-3; no clear D gene. Trimming stripped 4 bases from V and 4 bases from J, with 11 bases between. CDR3 length: 14 residues. The V gene's germline CDR1 is LNHDA and CDR2 SQIVND (reference sequence).